This T cell receptor (beta chain) was profiled in a study of PD-1 blockade in mismatch repair-deficient tumors. Study-wide context: Patients had approximately 11 mismatch repair-deficient cancer types and were previously treated and progressing.

Method: immunoSEQ multiplex PCR; TCRdb's copy keeps in-frame clones and lacks some. This table holds approximately 100,000 clones, about four fifths found once. The CDR3 loop spans 14 amino acids. Germline V gene sequence: CDR1 MNHEY, CDR2 SMNVEV (reference sequence). Trimming took off 2 bases at V and 3 bases at J, with 7 bases between the two ends. TCR sequencing covered a few patients who responded to pembrolizumab. This receptor was obtained from an adult with mismatch repair-deficient cancer. The specimen comprised peripheral blood, sampled about eight months after starting pembrolizumab. The rearrangement uses TRBV27 and TRBJ1-4; TRBD1 might be the D (6 bases). The CDR3 bases are TGTGCCAGCAGTTTACAGGGGCCTAATGAAAAACTGTTTTTT. As protein: CASSLQGPNEKLFF.